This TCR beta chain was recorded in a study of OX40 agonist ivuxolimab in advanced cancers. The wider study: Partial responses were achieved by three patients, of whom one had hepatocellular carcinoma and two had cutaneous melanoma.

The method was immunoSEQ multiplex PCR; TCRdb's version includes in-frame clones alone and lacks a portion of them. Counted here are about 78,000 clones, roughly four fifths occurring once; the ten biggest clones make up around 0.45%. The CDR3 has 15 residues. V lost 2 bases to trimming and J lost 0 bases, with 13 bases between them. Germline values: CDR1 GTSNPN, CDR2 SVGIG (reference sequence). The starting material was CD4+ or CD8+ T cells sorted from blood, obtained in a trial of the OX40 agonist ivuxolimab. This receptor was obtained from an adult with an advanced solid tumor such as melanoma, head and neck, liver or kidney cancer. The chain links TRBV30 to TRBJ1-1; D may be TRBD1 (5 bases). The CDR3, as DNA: TGTGCCTGGAGTCGTGGCGGGGCAGTGAACACTGAAGCTTTCTTT. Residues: CAWSRGGAVNTEAFF. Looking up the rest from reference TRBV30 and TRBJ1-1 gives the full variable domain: SQTIHQWPATLVQPVGSPLSLECTVEGTSNPNLYWYRQAAGRGLQLLFYSVGIGQISSEVPQNLSASRPQDRQFILSSKKLLLSDSGFYLCAWSRGGAVNTEAFFGQGTRLTVV.